Following are 16 T cell receptor beta chains from one sample sequenced in a study of beta chain features in type 1 diabetes. The whole isolated RNA underwent reverse transcription, so sequencing captured expressed TCRB transcripts. TCRdb's copy holds only in-frame clones and misses some; the assay was immunoSEQ multiplex PCR. The data contain around 500,000 clones, approximately 10% of them singletons. The sample comprised naive CD4+ T cells from blood. The receptors come from a woman between 18 and 29 years old in good health.

This clone has a count of ten or more. The chain joins TRBV23-1 to TRBJ2-5, with D perhaps TRBD1 (6 bases). TRBV23-1 is placed among ORFs of uncertain function. Trimming took 2 bases from V and 5 from J, leaving 9 bases between them. This CDR3 region has 13 residues. The CDR3 loop is CASSQTGTETQYF. CDR3 sequence (DNA): TGCGCCAGCAGTCAAACAGGGACGGAGACCCAGTACTTC.

The sample holds a few counts of this clone. The gene calls are TRBV7-6 and TRBJ2-6; D is possibly TRBD1 (5 bases). This CDR3 has 17 residues. The V gene lost 1 base and the J gene lost 4 bases, with 14 bases spanning the gap. Germline V gene data show CDR1 as SGHVS and CDR2 as FNYEAQ. CDR3 sequence: CASSLGTQASGANVLTF. CDR3 bases: TGTGCCAGCAGCTTAGGGACACAGGCCTCCGGGGCCAACGTCCTGACTTTC. The full variable domain, in which reference TRBV7-6 and TRBJ2-6 provide the parts outside the CDR3, is GAGVSQSPRYKVTKRGQDVALRCDPISGHVSLYWYRQALGQGPEFLTYFNYEAQQDKSGLPNDRFSAERPEGSISTLTIQRTEQRDSAMYRCASSLGTQASGANVLTFGAGSRLTVL.

Only a few counts were recorded for this clone. This rearrangement joins TRBV28 to TRBJ2-7, with 12 positions matching TRBD1. CDR1 and CDR2 (germline): MDHEN, SYDVKM. The V and J ends lost 6 bases and 7 bases, in that order; junction bases with no gene match: 10. The CDR3 has 15 residues. CDR3 protein: CASRRRDRGLWEQYV. CDR3 DNA: TGTGCCAGCAGGCGCCGGGACAGGGGGCTATGGGAGCAGTACGTC.

This sequence joins TRBV9 and TRBJ1-6; 9 bases line up with TRBD1. The length of the CDR3 is 16 residues. Trimming cost V 4 bases and J 8 bases; bases outside gene matches: 10. Looked up from germline, CDR1 is SGDLS and CDR2 is YYNGEE. CDR3 residues: CASSSTGQGWYSPLHF. DNA for the CDR3: TGTGCCAGCAGCTCGACTGGACAGGGGTGGTATTCACCCCTCCACTTT.

This clone showed up just a few times. The chain combines TRBV2 with TRBJ2-4, with D unresolved. Germline CDR1 is SNHLY and CDR2 is FYNNEI. The CDR3 has 18 amino acids. The V gene lost 4 bases and the J gene lost 3 bases, with 22 bases spanning the gap. CDR3 DNA sequence: TGTGCCAGCAGTGCACGGGCACTCTTACCCCGAAGCAAAAACATTCAGTACTTC. Translated, it gives CASSARALLPRSKNIQYF.

This chain joins TRBV9 and TRBJ2-7; D call uncertain. This CDR3 has 13 residues. Per the germline V gene, CDR1 is SGDLS and CDR2 is YYNGEE. The V end lost 3 bases, the J end lost 5 bases, and 12 bases lay between the germline ends. The CDR3 nucleotides read TGTGCCAGCAGCGGAACGGGTGTTAACGAGCAGTACTTC. It translates to CASSGTGVNEQYF.

This clone has only a few counts. The V call is TRBV23-1, the J call TRBJ2-5; TRBD1 matches at 8 bases. TRBV23-1 is an ORF for which the function is uncertain. The length of the CDR3 is 14 residues. After removal of 5 bases from V and 5 bases from J, the junction contained 7 bases not matched to a gene. CDR3: CASSTGQVLETQYF. The CDR3 DNA follows: TGCGCCAGCAGTACGGGACAGGTTCTGGAGACCCAGTACTTC.

Regarding this clone: Other DNA variants within this sample encode the same CDR3. The chain combines TRBV18 with TRBJ2-1, with D hard to call. Deletions cut 3 bases from V and 3 bases from J, with 6 bases between. CDR3 length: 13 amino acids. Germline V gene sequence: CDR1 KGHSH, CDR2 LQKENI. DNA for the CDR3: TGTGCCAGCTCACCGAGCGTCTACAATGAGCAGTTCTTC. This gives the protein CASSPSVYNEQFF. The complete variable domain, with remaining parts taken from reference TRBV18 and TRBJ2-1, reads NAGVMQNPRHLVRRRGQEARLRCSPMKGHSHVYWYRQLPEEGLKFMVYLQKENIIDESGMPKERFSAEFPKEGPSILRIQQVVRGDSAAYFCASSPSVYNEQFFGPGTRLTVL.

This clone appeared a few times. CDR3 region: CAWSVSSGRIHEQFF. The CDR3 DNA reads TGTGCCTGGAGTGTGAGTAGCGGGAGAATCCATGAGCAGTTCTTC. The chain is built from TRBV30 and TRBJ2-1; 9 bases map to TRBD2. The CDR3 totals 15 residues. CDR1 GTSNPN and CDR2 SVGIG come from the germline V gene (reference sequence). Unmatched junction bases numbered 8, after V lost 0 bases and J lost 8 bases.

This clone was seen a handful of times. This rearrangement joins TRBV27 to TRBJ1-5; no reliable D call. The CDR3 runs 13 residues. V lost 0 bases to trimming and J lost 7 bases, with 7 bases between them. Germline CDR1 MNHEY, CDR2 SMNVEV (reference sequence). In DNA, the CDR3 is TGTGCCAGCAGTTTATCTGGGAACCAGCCCCAGCATTTT. Translation gives CASSLSGNQPQHF.

This clone was seen a few times. The chain uses TRBV19 and TRBJ2-7; D possibly corresponds to TRBD2 (6 bases). Trimming cost V 3 bases and J 0 bases, with 9 bases left between them. Looked up from germline, CDR1 is LNHDA and CDR2 is SQIVND (reference sequence). The CDR3 is 14 residues long. The chain's CDR3 is CASSIGGLSYEQYF. DNA for the CDR3: TGTGCCAGTAGTATTGGAGGGCTCTCCTACGAGCAGTACTTC.

Only a few counts were recorded for this clone. This chain joins TRBV30 and TRBJ1-1; D is uncertain. Trimming left V 2 bases short and J 2 bases short, with 9 bases between. This CDR3 contains 13 residues. The germline CDR1 and CDR2 sequences are GTSNPN and SVGIG (reference sequence). This CDR3 reads CAWSKDLNTEAFF. The CDR3 DNA reads as TGTGCCTGGAGTAAGGACCTTAACACTGAAGCTTTCTTT. The full variable domain, completed using reference TRBV30 and TRBJ1-1, is SQTIHQWPATLVQPVGSPLSLECTVEGTSNPNLYWYRQAAGRGLQLLFYSVGIGQISSEVPQNLSASRPQDRQFILSSKKLLLSDSGFYLCAWSKDLNTEAFFGQGTRLTVV.

The J gene is TRBJ2-7, the V gene TRBV4-2; tentatively, D is TRBD2 (5 bases). The V gene lost 2 bases and the J gene lost 3 bases, with 8 bases spanning the gap. This CDR3 has 13 residues. Germline values: CDR1 LGHNA, CDR2 YNFKEQ. The CDR3 is CASSQRERYEQYF. The CDR3 bases are TGTGCCAGCAGCCAACGGGAACGCTACGAGCAGTACTTC.

This clone was detected only a few times. This rearrangement joins TRBV25-1 to TRBJ2-3, with 10 positions matching TRBD2. V lost 3 bases and J lost 4; bases outside the gene matches: 7. Germline V lookup: CDR1 MGHDK, CDR2 SYGVNS. The CDR3 has 16 residues. The CDR3 region is CASSDSSGSRADTQYF. Written as DNA, the CDR3 is TGTGCCAGCAGTGATTCTAGCGGGAGCCGCGCAGATACGCAGTATTTT.

The chain's CDR3 is CASSLDRSGNTIYF. CDR3 nucleotides: TGTGCCAGCAGCTTAGATAGGTCTGGAAACACCATATATTTT. V usage is TRBV7-7 and J usage is TRBJ1-3; D gene uncertain. Trimming pared 1 base from V and 1 base from J, leaving 5 bases between. The CDR3 consists of 14 residues. Germline V gene data show CDR1 as SSHAT and CDR2 as FNYEAQ (reference sequence).

The chain is built from TRBV7-2 and TRBJ1-5, with D possibly matching TRBD1 (5 bases). This CDR3 comprises 15 residues. Per the germline V gene, CDR1 is SGHTA and CDR2 is FQGNSA. Trimming took 5 bases from V and 6 from J, leaving 17 bases between them. DNA for the CDR3: TGTGCCAGCAGCACGGGGGGAGGTGTAGCTCAGCCCCAGCATTTT. It yields the protein CASSTGGGVAQPQHF.